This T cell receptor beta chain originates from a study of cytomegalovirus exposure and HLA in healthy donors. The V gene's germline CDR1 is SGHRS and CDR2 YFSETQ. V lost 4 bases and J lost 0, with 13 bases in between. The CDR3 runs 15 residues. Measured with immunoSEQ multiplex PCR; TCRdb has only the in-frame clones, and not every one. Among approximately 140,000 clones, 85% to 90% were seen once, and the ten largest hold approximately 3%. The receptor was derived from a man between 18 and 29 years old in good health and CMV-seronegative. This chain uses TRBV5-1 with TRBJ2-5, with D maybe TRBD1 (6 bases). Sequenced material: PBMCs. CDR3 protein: CASSLGHLYQETQYF. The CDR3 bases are TGCGCCAGCAGCCTGGGACATCTGTACCAAGAGACCCAGTACTTC.